The rows below give T cell receptor beta chains drawn from one sample of a study of blood T cell repertoires in COVID-19. Here immunoSEQ multiplex PCR was the method, and the copy in TCRdb shows in-frame clones only, minus some. There are about 180,000 clones in the sample; just over 85% occur only once, and under 9.5% lies in the top ten. The sequenced sample was peripheral blood. Every receptor here comes from a man over 45 with active or convalescent COVID-19. The CDR3 runs from the conserved cysteine through the conserved F or W. The order of the fields is J gene, clone size, D gene, V gene, CDR3 protein, CDR3 DNA. A D gene is named only where the DNA matches it firmly. Size is omitted from some rows. Given values are once, few, many or a class for expanded clones.

TRBJ1-1 | . | . | TRBV19 | CASSKVPGLGNTEAFF | TGTGCCAGTAGTAAGGTACCGGGGTTGGGGAACACTGAAGCTTTCTTT
TRBJ2-4 | . | . | TRBV5-4 | CASSPFGGPKNIQYF | TGTGCCAGCAGCCCGTTCGGGGGGCCAAAAAACATTCAGTACTTC
TRBJ2-1 | . | . | TRBV20-1 | CSGSSYNEQFF | TGCAGTGGGTCTAGCTACAATGAGCAGTTCTTC
TRBJ2-7 | few | TRBD2 | TRBV18 | CASSPTSGESEQYF | TGTGCCAGCTCACCTACGAGCGGGGAGAGCGAGCAGTACTTC
TRBJ1-6 | few | . | TRBV6-5 | CASSYSWPGEGSPLHF | TGTGCCAGCAGTTACTCATGGCCAGGGGAGGGCTCACCCCTCCACTTT
TRBJ1-1 | . | . | TRBV28 | CASSYGGAPAFF | TGTGCCAGCAGTTATGGGGGCGCGCCGGCTTTCTTT
TRBJ2-7 | many | TRBD1 | TRBV24-1 | CATSDYRGGEQYF | TGTGCCACCAGTGATTACAGGGGCGGCGAGCAGTACTTC
TRBJ2-7 | . | . | TRBV2 | CASIDDGRRTEQYF | TGTGCCAGCATTGATGACGGGCGGAGGACCGAGCAGTACTTC
TRBJ2-3 | . | . | TRBV18 | CASSPAGAGTDTQYF | TGTGCCAGCTCACCGGCGGGGGCTGGGACAGATACGCAGTATTTT
TRBJ2-3 | . | . | TRBV5-6 | CASSLGLATDTQYF | TGTGCCAGCAGCTTGGGTCTTGCGACAGATACGCAGTATTTT
TRBJ2-1 | . | TRBD1 | TRBV11-2 | CASSRDRTAGEQFF | TGTGCCAGCAGCCGGGACAGGACGGCTGGTGAGCAGTTCTTC
TRBJ2-3 | few | TRBD1 | TRBV15 | CATSTRGRGDTDTQYF | TGTGCCACCAGCACCAGGGGGAGAGGGGACACAGATACGCAGTATTTT
TRBJ2-6 | once | TRBD2 | TRBV3-1/TRBV3-2 | CASSPRAGGSGANVLTF | TGTGCCAGCAGCCCTAGAGCGGGAGGATCTGGGGCCAACGTCCTGACTTTC
TRBJ2-1 | once | TRBD2 | TRBV9 | CASSVGEGERTSRRGNEQFF | TGTGCCAGCAGCGTAGGGGAGGGTGAAAGGACTAGCCGGAGGGGTAATGAGCAGTTCTTC
TRBJ2-1 | few | . | TRBV7-3 | CASSLNYPNEQFF | TGTGCCAGCAGCTTAAACTACCCAAATGAGCAGTTCTTC
TRBJ1-2 | . | . | TRBV3-1/TRBV3-2 | CASSRGLYGYTF | TGTGCCAGCAGCCGCGGACTTTATGGCTACACCTTC
TRBJ2-5 | once | TRBD2 | TRBV7-6 | CASSSLAGVPETQYF | TGTGCCAGCAGCTCCCTAGCGGGAGTTCCAGAGACCCAGTACTTC
TRBJ1-2 | . | TRBD1 | TRBV6-1 | CASSALGQGVDYGYTF | TGTGCCAGCAGTGCTCTGGGACAGGGGGTGGACTATGGCTACACCTTC
TRBJ2-2 | . | TRBD1 | TRBV7-9 | CASSRRDRINTGELFF | TGTGCCAGCAGCCGCCGGGACAGAATAAACACCGGGGAGCTGTTTTTT
TRBJ1-5 | . | . | TRBV19 | CASSIGIRGDNQPQHF | TGTGCCAGTAGTATCGGGATCCGGGGAGACAATCAGCCCCAGCATTTT
TRBJ2-7 | once | TRBD2 | TRBV28 | CASSRVAGSYEQYF | TGTGCCAGCAGTCGAGTAGCGGGAAGCTACGAGCAGTACTTC
TRBJ1-6 | . | . | TRBV7-3 | CASSISARGDYSPLHF | TGTGCCAGCAGCATCTCCGCTCGGGGGGATTATTCACCCCTCCACTTT
TRBJ2-3 | . | TRBD2 | TRBV7-2 | CASSPRRAGGTDTQYF | TGTGCCAGCAGCCCCCGTAGAGCGGGGGGCACAGATACGCAGTATTTT
TRBJ2-1 | . | TRBD1 | TRBV5-1 | CASSLGTGVFSEQFF | TGCGCCAGCAGCTTGGGGACAGGGGTTTTTAGTGAGCAGTTCTTC
TRBJ1-4 | . | . | TRBV10-2 | CASSESAGVTNEKLFF | TGCGCCAGCAGTGAGTCGGCAGGGGTAACTAATGAAAAACTGTTTTTT
TRBJ2-3 | . | . | TRBV5-1 | CASSLEDRWGADTQYF | TGCGCCAGCAGCTTGGAAGACAGGTGGGGCGCAGATACGCAGTATTTT
TRBJ1-6 | . | . | TRBV6-1 | CASSESGGGGSPLHF | TGTGCCAGCAGTGAATCGGGGGGCGGAGGTTCACCCCTCCACTTT
TRBJ2-3 | . | . | TRBV2 | CASRPSSNSDTQYF | TGTGCCAGCAGACCTTCCTCCAACAGTGATACGCAGTATTTT
TRBJ2-5 | . | . | TRBV15 | CATSRDRGKETQYF | TGTGCCACCAGCAGAGATCGGGGGAAAGAGACCCAGTACTTC
TRBJ2-2 | few | . | TRBV12-3/TRBV12-4 | CASSRFTGELFF | TGTGCCAGCAGTCGGTTCACCGGGGAGCTGTTTTTT
TRBJ1-2 | . | TRBD1 | TRBV19 | CATTGTGGKGGYTF | TGTGCCACAACCGGGACAGGGGGCAAGGGTGGCTACACCTTC
TRBJ1-6 | . | . | TRBV10-1 | CASSRGDSPLHF | TGCGCCAGCAGTCGCGGGGATTCACCCCTCCACTTT
TRBJ2-3 | . | . | TRBV21-1 | CASSRPLARGTDTQYF | TGTGCCAGCTCCAGGCCCCTAGCGAGAGGGACAGATACGCAGTATTTT
TRBJ1-5 | . | . | TRBV3-1/TRBV3-2 | CASSPLGAGQPQHF | TGTGCCAGCAGCCCATTAGGGGCCGGTCAGCCCCAGCATTTT
TRBJ2-5 | . | . | TRBV6-5 | CASSYGQLETQYF | TGTGCCAGCAGTTACGGGCAGTTGGAGACCCAGTACTTC
TRBJ2-5 | once | TRBD1 | TRBV5-1 | CASSAGTGARETQYF | TGCGCCAGCAGCGCCGGGACAGGTGCAAGGGAGACCCAGTACTTC
TRBJ1-1 | . | . | TRBV10-1 | CASSESAGFDTEAFF | TGCGCCAGCAGTGAGTCTGCCGGGTTTGACACTGAAGCTTTCTTT
TRBJ2-7 | . | TRBD2 | TRBV5-5 | CASSLSPMAGGPVEQYF | TGTGCCAGCAGCTTAAGTCCCATGGCGGGAGGGCCGGTTGAGCAGTACTTC
TRBJ1-4 | . | . | TRBV13 | CASSPRQGSNEKLFF | TGTGCCAGCAGCCCGCGACAAGGCTCTAATGAAAAACTGTTTTTT
TRBJ2-3 | . | . | TRBV10-3 | CAISLGGATDTQYF | TGTGCCATTTCCTTAGGCGGAGCGACAGATACGCAGTATTTT
TRBJ1-4 | . | TRBD1 | TRBV4-2 | CASSHGQGNEKLFF | TGTGCCAGCAGCCACGGACAGGGGAATGAAAAACTGTTTTTT
TRBJ2-7 | . | . | TRBV25-1 | CASSEYNSPNEQYF | TGTGCCAGCAGTGAATATAACAGCCCCAACGAGCAGTACTTC
TRBJ1-3 | . | TRBD1 | TRBV15 | CATSSETGGNTIYF | TGTGCCACCAGCAGCGAGACAGGGGGAAACACCATATATTTT
TRBJ1-1 | . | . | TRBV12-3/TRBV12-4 | CASSQQENTEAFF | TGTGCCAGCAGTCAACAGGAGAACACTGAAGCTTTCTTT
TRBJ1-4 | . | . | TRBV5-1 | CASSSGGLATNEKLFF | TGCGCCAGCAGCTCGGGGGGTCTTGCAACTAATGAAAAACTGTTTTTT
TRBJ1-5 | . | . | TRBV30 | CAWSLAPNQPQHF | TGTGCCTGGAGTTTGGCACCAAATCAGCCCCAGCATTTT
TRBJ2-5 | . | . | TRBV2 | CASSRLGETQYF | TGTGCCAGCTCGAGACTAGGGGAGACCCAGTACTTC
TRBJ2-3 | few | . | TRBV5-6 | CASRPDFTDTQYF | TGTGCCAGCAGACCGGACTTCACAGATACGCAGTATTTT
TRBJ1-1 | . | . | TRBV5-5 | CASRFEAYSEAFF | TGTGCCAGCAGGTTTGAGGCTTATAGTGAAGCTTTCTTT
TRBJ2-7 | . | TRBD2 | TRBV19 | CASSRGALAVYEQYF | TGTGCCAGTAGTAGAGGTGCCCTAGCGGTCTACGAGCAGTACTTC
TRBJ1-5 | once | . | TRBV9 | CASSVDINQPQHF | TGTGCCAGCAGCGTTGACATCAATCAGCCCCAGCATTTT
TRBJ2-3 | . | TRBD2 | TRBV6-5 | CASTVAGGADTQYF | TGTGCCAGCACGGTAGCGGGGGGTGCAGATACGCAGTATTTT
TRBJ1-1 | few | . | TRBV5-1 | CASSWDKANTEAFF | TGCGCCAGCAGCTGGGACAAGGCGAACACTGAAGCTTTCTTT
TRBJ1-3 | . | . | TRBV5-1 | CASSLGPGSGNTIYF | TGCGCCAGCAGCTTGGGACCAGGCTCTGGAAACACCATATATTTT
TRBJ2-1 | . | TRBD2 | TRBV30 | CAWPTLSTSGGDSYNEQFF | TGTGCCTGGCCTACTCTCTCGACTAGCGGGGGAGACTCCTACAATGAGCAGTTCTTC
TRBJ2-1 | . | TRBD2 | TRBV6-5 | CASSRTGLVSNEQFF | TGTGCCAGCAGCCGCACGGGACTAGTAAGCAATGAGCAGTTCTTC
TRBJ2-7 | . | . | TRBV9 | CASSVGHSRSYEQYF | TGTGCCAGCAGCGTAGGTCACTCGAGGTCCTACGAGCAGTACTTC
TRBJ2-1 | . | TRBD2 | TRBV7-3 | CASGTSGLDEQFF | TGTGCCAGCGGGACTAGCGGGTTGGATGAGCAGTTCTTC
TRBJ2-2 | . | . | TRBV5-5 | CASSLSGELFF | TGTGCCAGCAGCCTATCCGGGGAGCTGTTTTTT